This TCR beta chain was retrieved from a study of blood T cell dynamics during melanoma immunotherapy. Study results and caveats: Unlike progressors, later disease-control patients had W3 repertoires gaining clonality or diversity.

With regard to this clone: Its antigen remains unknown.

Time point noted: week 3, after first cycle of checkpoint inhibitor. One draw preceded checkpoint blockade; another followed its first cycle at week 3. Every bulk PBMC sample received the same 350 ng of DNA. Data came from immunoSEQ multiplex PCR; TCRdb stores just in-frame clones and leaves some out. The profile shows 8,500 to 11,000 clones, about 88% of them singletons. The specimen comprised blood, sampled from a patient treated with checkpoint blockade. This TCR came from a human donor with melanoma.

In DNA, the CDR3 is TGTGCCAGCAGCTTACAGGGAGGATATGGCTACACCTTC. Its protein product is CASSLQGGYGYTF. This sequence joins TRBV6-5 and TRBJ1-2; D might be TRBD1 (6 bases). Germline lookup yields CDR1 MNHEY and CDR2 SVGAGI. V was trimmed by 6 bases and J by 5 bases, leaving 13 bases between them. The CDR3 loop spans 13 amino acids.